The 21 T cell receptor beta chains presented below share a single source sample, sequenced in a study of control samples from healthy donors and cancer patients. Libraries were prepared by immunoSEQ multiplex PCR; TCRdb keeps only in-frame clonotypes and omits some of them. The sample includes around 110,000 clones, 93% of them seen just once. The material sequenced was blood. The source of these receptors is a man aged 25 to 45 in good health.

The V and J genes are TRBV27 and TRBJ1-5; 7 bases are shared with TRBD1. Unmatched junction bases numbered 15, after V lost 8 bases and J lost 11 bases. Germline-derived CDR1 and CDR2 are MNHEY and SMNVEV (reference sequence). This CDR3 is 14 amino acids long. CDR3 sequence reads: CASAATGSKKTQHF. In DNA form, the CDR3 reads TGTGCCAGCGCGGCGACAGGGTCTAAGAAAACCCAGCATTTT.

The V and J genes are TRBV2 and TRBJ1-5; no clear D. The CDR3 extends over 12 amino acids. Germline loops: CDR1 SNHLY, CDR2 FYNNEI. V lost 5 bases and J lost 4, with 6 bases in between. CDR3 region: CASSKVNQPQHF. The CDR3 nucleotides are TGTGCCAGCAGTAAGGTGAATCAGCCCCAGCATTTT.

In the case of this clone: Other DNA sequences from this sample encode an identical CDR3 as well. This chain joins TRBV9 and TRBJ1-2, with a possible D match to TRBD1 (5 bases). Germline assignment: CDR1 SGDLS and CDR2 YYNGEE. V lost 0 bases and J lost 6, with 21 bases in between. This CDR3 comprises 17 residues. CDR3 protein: CASSVEAWGGRGDGYTF. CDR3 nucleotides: TGTGCCAGCAGCGTAGAGGCGTGGGGGGGTCGTGGCGATGGCTACACCTTC.

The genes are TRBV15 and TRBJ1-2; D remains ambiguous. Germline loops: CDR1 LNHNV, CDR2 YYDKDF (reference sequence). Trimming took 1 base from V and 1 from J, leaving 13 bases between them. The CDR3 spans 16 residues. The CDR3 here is CATSRGGPGDNYGYTF. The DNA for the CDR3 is TGTGCCACCAGCAGAGGAGGCCCGGGCGATAACTATGGCTACACCTTC.

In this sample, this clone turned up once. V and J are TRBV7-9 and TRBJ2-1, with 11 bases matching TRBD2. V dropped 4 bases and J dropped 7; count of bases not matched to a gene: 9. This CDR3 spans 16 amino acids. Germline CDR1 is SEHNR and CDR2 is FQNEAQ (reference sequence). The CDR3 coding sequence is TGTGCCAGCAGCTCCCGGCTAGCGGGGGGTTTGAATGAGCAGTTCTTC. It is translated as CASSSRLAGGLNEQFF.

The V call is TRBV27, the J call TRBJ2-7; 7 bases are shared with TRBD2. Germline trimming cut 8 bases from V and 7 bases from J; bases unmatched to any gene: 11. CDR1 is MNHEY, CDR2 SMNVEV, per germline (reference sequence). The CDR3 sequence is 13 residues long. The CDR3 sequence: CASGEGPVREQYF. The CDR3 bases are TGTGCCAGCGGGGAGGGCCCGGTGAGGGAGCAGTACTTC.

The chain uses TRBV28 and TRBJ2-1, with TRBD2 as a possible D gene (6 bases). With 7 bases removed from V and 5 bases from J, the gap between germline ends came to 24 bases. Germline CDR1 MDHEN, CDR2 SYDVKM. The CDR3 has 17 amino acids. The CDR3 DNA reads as TGTGCCAGCAACCCCACCGCGAGAGGGACTGGGAACAATGAGCAGTTCTTC. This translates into CASNPTARGTGNNEQFF.

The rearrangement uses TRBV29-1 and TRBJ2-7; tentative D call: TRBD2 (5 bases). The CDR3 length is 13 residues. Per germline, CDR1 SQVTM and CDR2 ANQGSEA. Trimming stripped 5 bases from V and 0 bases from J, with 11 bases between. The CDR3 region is CSVIEGTSYEQYF. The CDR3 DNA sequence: TGCAGCGTTATAGAGGGCACCTCCTACGAGCAGTACTTC.

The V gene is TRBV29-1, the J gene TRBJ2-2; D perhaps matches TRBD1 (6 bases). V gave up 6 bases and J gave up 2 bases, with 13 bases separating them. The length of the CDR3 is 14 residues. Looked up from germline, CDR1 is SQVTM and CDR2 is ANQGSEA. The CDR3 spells CSVRDTINTGELFF. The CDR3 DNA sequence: TGCAGCGTCCGGGACACAATAAACACCGGGGAGCTGTTTTTT.

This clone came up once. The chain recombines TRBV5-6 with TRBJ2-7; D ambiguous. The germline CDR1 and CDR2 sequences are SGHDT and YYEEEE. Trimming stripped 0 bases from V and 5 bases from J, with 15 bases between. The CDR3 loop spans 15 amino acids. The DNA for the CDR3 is TGTGCCAGCAGCTTGGGCGGCGGTTGGTGGAACGAGCAGTACGTC. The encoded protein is CASSLGGGWWNEQYV.

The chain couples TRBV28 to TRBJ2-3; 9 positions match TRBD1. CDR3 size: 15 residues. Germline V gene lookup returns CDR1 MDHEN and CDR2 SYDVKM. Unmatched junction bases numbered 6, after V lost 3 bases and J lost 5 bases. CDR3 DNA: TGTGCCAGCAGTTTCCGGGACAGGGTGAGAGATACGCAGTATTTT. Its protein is CASSFRDRVRDTQYF.

CDR3 amino acids: CASSRPWGAMNTEAFF. The CDR3 DNA is TGTGCCAGCAGTCGTCCTTGGGGGGCGATGAACACTGAAGCTTTCTTT. J is TRBJ1-1 and V is TRBV28; possibly TRBD1 for D (6 bases). The germline CDR1 and CDR2 sequences are MDHEN and SYDVKM. Trimming left V 5 bases short and J 0 bases short, with 16 bases between. CDR3 length: 16 amino acids.

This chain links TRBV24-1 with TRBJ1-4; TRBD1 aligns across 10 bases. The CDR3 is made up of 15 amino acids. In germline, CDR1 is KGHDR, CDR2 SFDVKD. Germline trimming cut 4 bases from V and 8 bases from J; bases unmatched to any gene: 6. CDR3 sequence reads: CATSERTGGGEKLFF. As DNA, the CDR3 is TGTGCCACCAGTGAGCGGACAGGGGGAGGGGAAAAACTGTTTTTT.

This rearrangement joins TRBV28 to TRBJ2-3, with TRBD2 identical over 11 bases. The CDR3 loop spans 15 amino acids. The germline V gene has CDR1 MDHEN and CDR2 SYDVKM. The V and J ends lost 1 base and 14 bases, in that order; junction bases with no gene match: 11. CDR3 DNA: TGTGCCAGCAGTTTATTAGGAACTAGCGGGGGTAATCGGTATTTT. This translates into CASSLLGTSGGNRYF. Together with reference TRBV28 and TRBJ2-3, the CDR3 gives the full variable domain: DVKVTQSSRYLVKRTGEKVFLECVQDMDHENMFWYRQDPGLGLRLIYFSYDVKMKEKGDIPEGYSVSREKKERFSLILESASTNQTSMYLCASSLLGTSGGNRYFGPGTRLTVL.

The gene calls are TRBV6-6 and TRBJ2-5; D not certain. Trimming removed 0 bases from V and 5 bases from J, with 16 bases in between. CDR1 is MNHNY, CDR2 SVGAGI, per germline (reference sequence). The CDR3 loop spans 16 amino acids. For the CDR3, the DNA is TGTGCCAGCAGTTACTCAAATGAGAGAAGGTGGGAGACCCAGTACTTC. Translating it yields CASSYSNERRWETQYF.

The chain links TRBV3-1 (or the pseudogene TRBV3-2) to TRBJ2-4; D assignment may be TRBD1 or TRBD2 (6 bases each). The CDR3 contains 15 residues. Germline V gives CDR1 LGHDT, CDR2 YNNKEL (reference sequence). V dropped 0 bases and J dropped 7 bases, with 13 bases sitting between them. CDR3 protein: CASSQEGGPRNIQYF. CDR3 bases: TGTGCCAGCAGCCAAGAAGGGGGGCCTCGGAACATTCAGTACTTC.

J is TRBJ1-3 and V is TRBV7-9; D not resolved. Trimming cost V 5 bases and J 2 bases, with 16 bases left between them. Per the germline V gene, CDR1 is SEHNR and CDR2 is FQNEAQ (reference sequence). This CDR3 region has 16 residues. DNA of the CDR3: TGTGCCAGCAGCAAATTTAGACTCATGACTGGAAACACCATATATTTT. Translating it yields CASSKFRLMTGNTIYF.

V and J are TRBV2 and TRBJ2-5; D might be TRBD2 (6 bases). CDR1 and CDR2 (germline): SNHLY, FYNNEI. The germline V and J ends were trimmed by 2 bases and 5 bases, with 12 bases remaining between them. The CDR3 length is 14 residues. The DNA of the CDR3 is TGTGCCAGCAGTGAAAGCAGGGCGGGGGAGACCCAGTACTTC. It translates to CASSESRAGETQYF.

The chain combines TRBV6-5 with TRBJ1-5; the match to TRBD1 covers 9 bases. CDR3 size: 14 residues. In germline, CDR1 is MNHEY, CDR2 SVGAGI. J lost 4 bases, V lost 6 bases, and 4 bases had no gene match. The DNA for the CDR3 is TGTGCCAGCAGGGACAGGGGCCCGAATCAGCCCCAGCATTTT. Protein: CASRDRGPNQPQHF.

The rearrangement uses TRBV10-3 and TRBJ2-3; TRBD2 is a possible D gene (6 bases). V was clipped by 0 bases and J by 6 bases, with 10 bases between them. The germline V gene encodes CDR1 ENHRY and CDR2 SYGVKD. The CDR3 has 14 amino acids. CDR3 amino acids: CAISESLALDTQYF. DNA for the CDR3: TGTGCCATCAGTGAGTCTCTAGCGCTGGATACGCAGTATTTT.

CDR3 protein: CASSFDKDRVGSGNTIYF. The DNA for the CDR3 is TGTGCCAGCAGCTTCGATAAGGACAGGGTCGGCTCTGGAAACACCATATATTTT. The chain uses TRBV11-2 and TRBJ1-3; TRBD1 agrees at 8 bases. The CDR3 loop spans 18 amino acids. V shed 3 bases, J shed 0 bases, and the junction held 10 bases outside the gene matches. Germline-derived CDR1 and CDR2 are SGHAT and FQNNGV.